This T cell receptor (beta chain) was documented in a study of blood T cell repertoires in COVID-19. Study at large: The origin of the acute and convalescent COVID-19 samples was the United States, Italy and Spain. The analysed material was cDNA or gDNA that came from T cells, B-cell-depleted T cells, or PBMCs.

The germline CDR1 and CDR2 sequences are SGHDN and FVKESK. This CDR3 contains 15 residues. V was trimmed by 4 bases and J by 1 base, leaving 10 bases between them. Assay used: immunoSEQ multiplex PCR; TCRdb lists only in-frame clones, some missing. This table holds under 200,000 clones, approximately 90% found once. The sample was peripheral blood. The rearrangement joins TRBV14 to TRBJ1-4; no clear D gene. The receptor was derived from a young man with acute or convalescent COVID-19. CDR3 in amino acids: CASSPPGGTNEKLFF. The CDR3 DNA reads as TGTGCCAGCAGCCCACCGGGAGGAACTAATGAAAAACTGTTTTTT.